The 9 T cell receptor beta chains given below trace back to one sample, sequenced in a study of shared clonotypes between healthy human individuals. The method was immunoSEQ multiplex PCR; TCRdb's version includes in-frame clones alone and lacks a portion of them. The sample includes millions of clones, 85% to 95% seen only once; the top ten take 0.13%. Sequenced: naive CD4+ T cells sorted from blood. The subset is: CD45RA+ positively selected. All receptors derive from a man between 18 and 35 years old in good health.

Note on this clone: Other DNA sequences in the same sample also yield this CDR3. The chain links TRBV10-3 to TRBJ1-2; D is possibly TRBD1 (6 bases). Trimming shortened V by 8 bases and J by 2 bases, and 12 bases separated the two germline ends. The CDR3 spans 13 residues. The V gene's germline CDR1 is ENHRY and CDR2 SYGVKD. As DNA, the CDR3 is TGTGCCATCTCAGGGGCAGGGAACTATGGCTACACCTTC. The encoded protein is CAISGAGNYGYTF.

V is TRBV6-5 and J is TRBJ2-5; 7 bases agree with TRBD2. This CDR3 region has 15 residues. CDR1 is MNHEY, CDR2 SVGAGI, per germline. Trimming removed 7 bases from V and 7 bases from J; junction bases left unmatched: 15. CDR3 protein: CASTPGTKGIGTQYF. The DNA of the CDR3 is TGTGCCAGCACCCCCGGGACTAAAGGGATTGGGACCCAGTACTTC.

The chain recombines TRBV5-6 with TRBJ1-2; TRBD1 matches at 8 bases. Trimming at V came to 5 bases and at J to 5 bases, leaving 5 bases not matched to a gene. Germline-derived CDR1 and CDR2 are SGHDT and YYEEEE. This CDR3 is built from 13 residues. Here the CDR3 reads CASSQDRGYGYTF. CDR3 DNA sequence: TGTGCCAGCAGTCAAGACAGGGGATATGGCTACACCTTC.

The J gene is TRBJ2-7, the V gene TRBV28; D ambiguous. Germline CDR1 MDHEN, CDR2 SYDVKM. The length of the CDR3 is 13 residues. Trimming removed 10 bases from V and 0 bases from J, with 13 bases in between. CDR3 loop: CATTNSDSYEQYF. The CDR3 bases are TGTGCCACCACTAATTCGGACTCCTACGAGCAGTACTTC. Complete variable domain (other parts from reference TRBV28 and TRBJ2-7): DVKVTQSSRYLVKRTGEKVFLECVQDMDHENMFWYRQDPGLGLRLIYFSYDVKMKEKGDIPEGYSVSREKKERFSLILESASTNQTSMYLCATTNSDSYEQYFGPGTRLTVT.

The chain is built from TRBV5-6 and TRBJ1-4, with no clear D. V shed 4 bases and J shed 8 bases, with 15 bases lying between them. The germline V gene encodes CDR1 SGHDT and CDR2 YYEEEE. The CDR3 consists of 14 residues. CDR3 sequence: CASSAEWQSEKLFF. In DNA, the CDR3 is TGTGCCAGCAGCGCCGAGTGGCAGTCCGAAAAACTGTTTTTT.

V usage is TRBV4-1 and J usage is TRBJ2-7, with 8 bases identical to TRBD2. This CDR3 spans 17 amino acids. Germline trimming cut 6 bases from V and 2 bases from J; bases unmatched to any gene: 15. The germline CDR1 and CDR2 sequences are MGHRA and YSYEKL. CDR3 loop: CASSTASGPFGAYEQYF. The CDR3 region has the DNA TGCGCCAGCAGTACAGCTAGCGGGCCCTTTGGGGCCTACGAGCAGTACTTC.

This chain joins TRBV5-1 and TRBJ2-1; 7 bases line up with TRBD2. This CDR3 comprises 15 residues. Per germline, CDR1 SGHRS and CDR2 YFSETQ. V dropped 0 bases and J dropped 4; count of bases not matched to a gene: 4. CDR3 DNA: TGCGCCAGCAGCTTGGGTAGCGGGCCGTACAATGAGCAGTTCTTC. Translating gives CASSLGSGPYNEQFF.

The DNA for the CDR3 is TGTGCCAGCAGCTTAGAGGGCAGTGAGCAGTTCTTC. This sequence encodes CASSLEGSEQFF. The gene calls are TRBV11-2 and TRBJ2-1; no clear D. Trimming removed 0 bases from V and 9 bases from J, with 6 bases in between. CDR3 length equals 12 residues. Germline V gene data show CDR1 as SGHAT and CDR2 as FQNNGV.

The chain is built from TRBV9 and TRBJ2-7; a weak D match, TRBD2 (6 bases). The CDR3 consists of 13 residues. CDR1 and CDR2 (germline): SGDLS, YYNGEE. V dropped 3 bases and J dropped 5 bases, with 12 bases sitting between them. DNA for the CDR3: TGTGCCAGCAGCGGAACGGGAGTCCACGAGCAGTACTTC. The encoded protein is CASSGTGVHEQYF.